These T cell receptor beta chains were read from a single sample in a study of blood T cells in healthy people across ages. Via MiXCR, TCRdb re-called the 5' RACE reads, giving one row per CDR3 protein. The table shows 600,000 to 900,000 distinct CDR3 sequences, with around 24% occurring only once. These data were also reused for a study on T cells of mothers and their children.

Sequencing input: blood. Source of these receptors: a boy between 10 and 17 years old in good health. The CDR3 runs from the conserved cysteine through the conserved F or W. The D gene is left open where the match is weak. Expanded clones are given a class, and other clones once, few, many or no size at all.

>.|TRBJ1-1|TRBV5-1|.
TGCGCCAGCAGCTTGGAGCCGGGGAGCACTGAAGCTTTCTTT
CASSLEPGSTEAFF
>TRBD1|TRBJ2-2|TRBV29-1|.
TGCAGCGTTGTGACGGACAGGGATTACACCGGGGAGCTGTTTTTT
CSVVTDRDYTGELFF
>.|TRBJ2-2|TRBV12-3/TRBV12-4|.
TGTGCCAGCAGTCCAGCGGGCACCGGGGAGCTGTTTTTT
CASSPAGTGELFF
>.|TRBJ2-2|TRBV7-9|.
TGTGCCAGCAGCTTAGTGAGACCGAACACCGGGGAGCTGTTTTTT
CASSLVRPNTGELFF
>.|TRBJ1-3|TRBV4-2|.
TGTGCCAGCAGCCAAGAGAAGGGGTCTTACACCATATATTTT
CASSQEKGSYTIYF
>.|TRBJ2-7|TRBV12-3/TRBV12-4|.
TGTGCCAGCAGTTTCTATCGGGGAATGGGGTACTTC
CASSFYRGMGYF
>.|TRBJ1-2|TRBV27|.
TGTGCCAGCAGTGTGACTCGCGGACGGTTTATCTATGGCTACACCTTC
CASSVTRGRFIYGYTF
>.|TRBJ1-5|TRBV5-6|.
TGTGCCAGCAGCTTGGGAACGGGGCTACGCAATCAGCCCCAGCATTTT
CASSLGTGLRNQPQHF
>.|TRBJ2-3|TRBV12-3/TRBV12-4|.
TGTGCCAGCAGTTTGGCGGCAGGAGCAGATACGCAGTATTTT
CASSLAAGADTQYF
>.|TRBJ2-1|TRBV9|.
TGTGCCAGCAGCGACGGAGGGGGCCCCTACAATGAGCAGTTCTTC
CASSDGGGPYNEQFF
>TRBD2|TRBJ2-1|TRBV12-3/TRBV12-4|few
TGTGCCAGCAGTGCAAGACTAGCGGGGAATGGTGAGCAGTTCTTC
CASSARLAGNGEQFF
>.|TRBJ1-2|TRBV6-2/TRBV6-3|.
TGTGCCAGCGCGGACAGCTACCATGGCTACACCTTC
CASADSYHGYTF
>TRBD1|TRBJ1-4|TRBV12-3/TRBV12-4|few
TGTGCTAGCACCCCTAACAGGGGAGGGCGTGAAAAACTGTTTTTT
CASTPNRGGREKLFF
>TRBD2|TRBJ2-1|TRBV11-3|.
TGTGCCAGCAGCTTAGGGCTAGCGGGGGGCTTCAGCTCCTACAATGAGCAGTTCTTC
CASSLGLAGGFSSYNEQFF
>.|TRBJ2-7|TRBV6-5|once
TGTGCCAGCAGTTACTCGAGGAATCGAGGGGGTAGTCGCTACGAGCAGTATTTC
CASSYSRNRGGSRYEQYF
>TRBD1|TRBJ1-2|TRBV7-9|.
TGTGCCAGCAGCTTAGAGACAGGGAACTATGGCTACACCTTC
CASSLETGNYGYTF
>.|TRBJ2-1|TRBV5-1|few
TGCGCCAGCAGCGACCGACCTTGGAGCTCCTACAATGAGCAGTTCTTC
CASSDRPWSSYNEQFF
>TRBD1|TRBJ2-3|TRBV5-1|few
TGCGCCAGCAGCGGGGACAGGGGACAAGATACGCAGTATTTT
CASSGDRGQDTQYF
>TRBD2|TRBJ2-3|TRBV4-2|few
TGTGCCAGCAGGCCTACTAGCGGGGGCACAGATACGCAGTATTTT
CASRPTSGGTDTQYF
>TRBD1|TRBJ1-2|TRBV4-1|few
TGCGCCAGCAGCCAAGTGACAGGGGGCTACACCTTC
CASSQVTGGYTF
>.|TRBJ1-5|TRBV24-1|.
TGTGCCACCAGTGACGGACGGCGAAATCAGCCCCAGCATTTT
CATSDGRRNQPQHF
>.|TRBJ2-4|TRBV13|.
TGTGCCAGCAGCCTCCCGACGGACATTTTGCGCATTCAGTACTTC
CASSLPTDILRIQYF
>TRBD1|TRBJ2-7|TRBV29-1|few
TGCAGCGTCTACCGGGGACAGGGCTACGAGCAGTACTTC
CSVYRGQGYEQYF
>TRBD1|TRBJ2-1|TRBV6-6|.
TGTGCCAGCAGTTACGGTCAGGGGGCGAACAATGAGCAGTTCTTC
CASSYGQGANNEQFF
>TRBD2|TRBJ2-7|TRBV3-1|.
TGTGCCAGCAGCCAAGAGGGGACTAGTCCCTACGAGCAGTACTTC
CASSQEGTSPYEQYF
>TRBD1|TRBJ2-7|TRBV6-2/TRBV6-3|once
TGTGCCAGCAATAACCGGGACAGGGCCTACGAGCAGTACTTC
CASNNRDRAYEQYF
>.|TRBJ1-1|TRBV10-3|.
TGTGCCATCAGGACTAACACTGAAGCTTTCTTT
CAIRTNTEAFF
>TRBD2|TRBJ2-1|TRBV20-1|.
TGCAGTGCTAGAGTGTTAGCGGGTTACAATGAGCAGTTCTTC
CSARVLAGYNEQFF
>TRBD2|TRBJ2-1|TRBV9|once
TGTGCCAGCAGCGCCCTCCTCCCCGGGAGGGTTTACAATGAGCAGTTCTTC
CASSALLPGRVYNEQFF
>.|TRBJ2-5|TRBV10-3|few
TGTGCCATCAGGCCCCGGACCGAGCAAGAGACCCAGTACTTC
CAIRPRTEQETQYF
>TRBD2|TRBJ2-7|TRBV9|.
TGTGCCAGCAGCGTGGGACTAGCGGACTCCTACGAGCAGTACTTC
CASSVGLADSYEQYF
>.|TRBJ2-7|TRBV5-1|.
TGCGCCAGCAGCTTGATGACAGTGACGACCTACGAGCAGTACTTC
CASSLMTVTTYEQYF
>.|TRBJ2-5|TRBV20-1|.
TGCAGTGCTAGTGAAACATTCCTCGAAGAGACCCAGTACTTC
CSASETFLEETQYF
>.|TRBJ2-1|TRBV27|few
TGTGCCAGCAGTTCTGCGGTCACTGGCTCCTACAATGAGCAGTTCTTC
CASSSAVTGSYNEQFF
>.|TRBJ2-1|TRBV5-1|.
TGCGCCAGCAGCTTGGCCTCCAGCGGATCCTACAATGAGCAGTTCTTC
CASSLASSGSYNEQFF
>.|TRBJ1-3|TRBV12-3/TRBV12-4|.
TGTGCCAGTCGAACCTGGCAGAACTCTGGAAACACCATATATTTT
CASRTWQNSGNTIYF
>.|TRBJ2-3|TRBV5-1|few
TGCGCCAGCAGCTTCCGCGGGTTTGCAGATACGCAGTATTTT
CASSFRGFADTQYF
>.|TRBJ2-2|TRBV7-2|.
TGTGCCAGCAACTACGCGGGACCGCCGAACACCGGGGAGCTGTTTTTT
CASNYAGPPNTGELFF
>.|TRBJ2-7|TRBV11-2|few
TGTGCCAGCATGCGGGTCCGCGAGCAGTACTTC
CASMRVREQYF
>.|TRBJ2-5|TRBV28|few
TGTGCCAGCAGTTTAAGTCGGGGATCCCGGGGCGAACGAGGAGAGCAGTACTTC
CASSLSRGSRGERGEQYF
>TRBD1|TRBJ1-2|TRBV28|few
TGTGCCAGCATCTCCGGACAGGGGAACTATGGCTACACCTTC
CASISGQGNYGYTF
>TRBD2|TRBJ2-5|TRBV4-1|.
TGCGCCAGCAGCCGTGGACTAGCGGAAGTGACCCAGTACTTC
CASSRGLAEVTQYF
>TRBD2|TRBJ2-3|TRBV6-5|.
TGTGCCAGCAGTTACGGGGGAGGGCGGGCTGATACGCAGTATTTT
CASSYGGGRADTQYF
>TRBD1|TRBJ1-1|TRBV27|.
TGTGCCAGCCGCTACGGACAGGGACCGAACCCTGAAGCTTTCTTT
CASRYGQGPNPEAFF
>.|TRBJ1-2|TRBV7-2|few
TGTGCCAGCAGCTTAGTGGGTCGACACCTAGTCCAGAGCTACACCTTC
CASSLVGRHLVQSYTF